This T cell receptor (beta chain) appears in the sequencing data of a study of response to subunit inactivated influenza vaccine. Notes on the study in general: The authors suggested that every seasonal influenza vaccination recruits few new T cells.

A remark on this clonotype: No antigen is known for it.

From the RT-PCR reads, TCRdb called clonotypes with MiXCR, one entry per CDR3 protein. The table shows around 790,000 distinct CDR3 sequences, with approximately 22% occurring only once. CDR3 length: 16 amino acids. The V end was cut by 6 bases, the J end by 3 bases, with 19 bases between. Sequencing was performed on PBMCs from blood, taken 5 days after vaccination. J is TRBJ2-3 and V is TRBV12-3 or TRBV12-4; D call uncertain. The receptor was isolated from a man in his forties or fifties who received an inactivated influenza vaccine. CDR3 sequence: CASSRLYRIDTDTQYF. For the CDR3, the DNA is TGTGCCAGCAGCAGACTTTATCGGATAGATACAGATACGCAGTATTTT.